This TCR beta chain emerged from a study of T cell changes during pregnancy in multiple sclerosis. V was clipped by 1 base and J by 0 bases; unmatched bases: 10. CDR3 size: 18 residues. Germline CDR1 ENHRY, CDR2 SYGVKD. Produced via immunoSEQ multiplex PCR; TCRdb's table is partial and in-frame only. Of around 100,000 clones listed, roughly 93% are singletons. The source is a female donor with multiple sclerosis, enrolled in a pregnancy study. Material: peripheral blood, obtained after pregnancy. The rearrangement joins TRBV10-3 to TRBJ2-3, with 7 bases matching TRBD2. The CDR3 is CAISEYLAGQTSTDTQYF. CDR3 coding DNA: TGTGCCATCAGTGAGTACTTAGCGGGTCAGACCAGCACAGATACGCAGTATTTT.